Each of the 18 T cell receptor beta chains below was sequenced from the same sample in a study of OX40 agonist ivuxolimab in advanced cancers. Profiled with immunoSEQ multiplex PCR; TCRdb holds only in-frame clones, not every one. This table holds roughly 49,000 clones, roughly 86% found once. Source: CD4+ or CD8+ T cells sorted from blood, taken in a trial of the OX40 agonist ivuxolimab. These receptors were obtained from an adult with an advanced solid tumor such as melanoma, head and neck, liver or kidney cancer.

The chain joins TRBV9 to TRBJ2-1, with a weak D call TRBD1 (8 bases). The CDR3 is made up of 16 amino acids. CDR1 is SGDLS and CDR2 is YYNGEE in the germline V gene. The V end was cut by 3 bases, the J end by 6 bases, with 19 bases between. DNA for the CDR3: TGTGCCAGCAGCGCAGCAGCGGGACAGGCTTGCAATGAGCAGTTCTTC. This sequence encodes CASSAAAGQACNEQFF.

This CDR3 is CASRAGRNQPQHF. The CDR3 DNA is TGTGCCAGCAGGGCGGGCCGCAATCAGCCCCAGCATTTT. This chain links TRBV6-1 with TRBJ1-5; D gene uncertain. V shed 6 bases and J shed 2 bases, with 8 bases lying between them. This CDR3 is 13 amino acids long. Looked up from germline, CDR1 is MNHNS and CDR2 is SASEGT.

The V and J genes are TRBV18 and TRBJ1-4; D might be TRBD1 (6 bases). Trimming took 2 bases from V and 7 from J, leaving 14 bases between them. Per the germline V gene, CDR1 is KGHSH and CDR2 is LQKENI. The CDR3 is 15 amino acids. CDR3 in DNA: TGTGCCAGCTCACCAGTTCACAGGGTGGGTGAAAAACTGTTTTTT. It encodes CASSPVHRVGEKLFF.

CDR3 region: CASSRGQVVREQFF. The CDR3 DNA is TGTGCCAGTAGCCGGGGACAGGTGGTTCGGGAGCAGTTCTTC. The rearrangement uses TRBV19 and TRBJ2-1, with 8 bases that match TRBD1. This CDR3 contains 14 residues. Germline values: CDR1 LNHDA, CDR2 SQIVND (reference sequence). V lost 6 bases to trimming and J lost 10 bases; unmatched junction nucleotides: 11.

This clone has a handful of counts. This sequence joins TRBV5-1 and TRBJ1-3, with D possibly TRBD1 on 5 matching bases. V was clipped by 0 bases and J by 1 base, with 8 bases between them. The CDR3 has 15 residues. Germline V gene data show CDR1 as SGHRS and CDR2 as YFSETQ. CDR3 nucleotides: TGCGCCAGCAGCTTGGCTGGGGGGTCTGGAAACACCATATATTTT. Translated: CASSLAGGSGNTIYF.

V usage is TRBV30 and J usage is TRBJ1-1; a possible D gene is TRBD1 (5 bases). Looked up from germline, CDR1 is GTSNPN and CDR2 is SVGIG (reference sequence). This CDR3 has 14 amino acids. Trimming removed 0 bases at V and 4 bases at J, with 12 bases between. CDR3 amino acids: CAWSVGVVGTEAFF. The DNA for the CDR3 is TGTGCCTGGAGTGTGGGGGTCGTTGGCACTGAAGCTTTCTTT.

V usage is TRBV25-1 and J usage is TRBJ1-5; 7 bases agree with TRBD1. CDR1 is MGHDK, CDR2 SYGVNS, per germline. This CDR3 contains 14 residues. V dropped 6 bases and J dropped 3; count of bases not matched to a gene: 5. CDR3 nucleotide sequence: TGTGCCAGCAGCCCACAGGGGACCAATCAGCCCCAGCATTTT. It specifies CASSPQGTNQPQHF.

J is TRBJ2-7 and V is TRBV2; D might be TRBD1 (6 bases). Between the trimmed V and J ends, which lost 6 bases and 3 bases, there was a span of 9 bases. The CDR3 has 12 amino acids. Germline CDR1 reads SNHLY; CDR2 reads FYNNEI. This CDR3 reads CASRRDIYEQYF. The DNA of the CDR3 is TGTGCCAGCAGAAGGGACATCTACGAGCAGTACTTC.

V gene TRBV7-9 combines with J gene TRBJ1-2; tentatively, D is TRBD1 (5 bases). Germline CDR1 is SEHNR and CDR2 is FQNEAQ (reference sequence). Trimming removed 4 bases at V and 5 bases at J, with 17 bases between. The CDR3 sequence is 15 residues long. The CDR3 sequence is CASSYPLGPRYGYTF. The CDR3 coding sequence is TGTGCCAGCAGCTACCCACTGGGACCGAGATATGGCTACACCTTC.

This sequence joins TRBV5-4 and TRBJ2-6; D not certain. Germline V gene data show CDR1 as SGHNT and CDR2 as YYREEE (reference sequence). The ends were cut back, 1 base at V and 2 bases at J, with 7 bases in the middle. This CDR3 spans 15 amino acids. Here the CDR3 reads CASSLYGPGANVLTF. For the CDR3, the DNA is TGTGCCAGCAGCTTGTACGGGCCTGGGGCCAACGTCCTGACTTTC. The full variable domain, completed using reference TRBV5-4 and TRBJ2-6, is ETGVTQSPTHLIKTRGQQVTLRCSSQSGHNTVSWYQQALGQGPQFIFQYYREEENGRGNFPPRFSGLQFPNYSSELNVNALELDDSALYLCASSLYGPGANVLTFGAGSRLTVL.

CDR3 protein: CASSLRVRGQGYTF. The CDR3 coding sequence is TGTGCCAGCAGTCTCCGGGTCAGGGGGCAAGGCTACACCTTC. The chain combines TRBV27 with TRBJ1-2; 8 bases map to TRBD1. Per germline, CDR1 MNHEY and CDR2 SMNVEV (reference sequence). The CDR3 has 14 amino acids. Germline trimming cut 5 bases from V and 8 bases from J; bases unmatched to any gene: 10.

The chain is built from TRBV5-1 and TRBJ2-6; TRBD2 matches at 9 bases. V was clipped by 0 bases and J by 2 bases; unmatched bases: 0. CDR3 length: 16 amino acids. Germline-derived CDR1 and CDR2 are SGHRS and YFSETQ. DNA of the CDR3: TGCGCCAGCAGCTTGGGACTAGCGGCTGGGGCCAACGTCCTGACTTTC. The encoded protein is CASSLGLAAGANVLTF.

Concerning this clone: Compared with germline, one end of the junction differs, possibly owing to a read error. This sequence joins TRBV5-4 and TRBJ2-3; 9 bases align to TRBD1. CDR3 size: 12 residues. Germline loops: CDR1 SGHNT, CDR2 YYREEE (reference sequence). The DNA for the CDR3 is TGTGCCAGCAGCCTACCGGGACAGGGTATAAATTTT. Its protein product is CASSLPGQGINF.

J is TRBJ2-1 and V is TRBV7-9, with 9 positions matching TRBD2. This CDR3 spans 12 amino acids. Germline V CDR1 and CDR2: SEHNR, FQNEAQ (reference sequence). Trimming removed 2 bases from V and 13 bases from J; junction bases left unmatched: 3. The CDR3 loop reads CASSLTGTSQFF. CDR3 coding DNA: TGTGCCAGCAGCTTAACCGGGACTAGCCAGTTCTTC.

Here the CDR3 reads CAISYRGPPDDPQHF. CDR3 bases: TGTGCCATCAGCTACAGGGGGCCCCCCGATGACCCCCAGCATTTT. The gene calls are TRBV10-3 and TRBJ1-5, with 9 nucleotides matching TRBD1. From germline, CDR1 is ENHRY and CDR2 SYGVKD. The CDR3 runs 15 residues. V dropped 6 bases and J dropped 10; count of bases not matched to a gene: 13.

This chain joins TRBV7-9 and TRBJ2-1; 10 bases map to TRBD2. The CDR3 is made up of 15 amino acids. J lost 9 bases, V lost 2 bases, and 7 bases had no gene match. The germline V gene encodes CDR1 SEHNR and CDR2 FQNEAQ (reference sequence). The CDR3 reads CASSLRLAGEGEQFF. DNA for the CDR3: TGTGCCAGCAGCTTACGGCTAGCGGGAGAGGGTGAGCAGTTCTTC.

The chain couples TRBV19 to TRBJ2-5, with 9 bases matching TRBD2. TRBJ2-7 explains the end of the DNA better; the J call may be wrong. The CDR3 runs 14 residues. CDR1 LNHDA and CDR2 SQIVND come from the germline V gene (reference sequence). DNA of the CDR3: TGTGCCAGTAGCGTAGCGGGAGCGACCTACGAGCAGTACTTC. As protein: CASSVAGATYEQYF.

V is TRBV7-3 and J is TRBJ2-5; D may be TRBD2 (6 bases). The CDR3 length is 13 residues. The V gene lost 3 bases and the J gene lost 5 bases, with 10 bases spanning the gap. The germline gives CDR1 SGHTA, CDR2 FQGTGA. The CDR3 sequence: CASSFGTAETQYF. The CDR3 DNA follows: TGTGCCAGCAGCTTCGGGACTGCGGAGACCCAGTACTTC.